The 17 T cell receptor beta chains below were found in one sample sequenced in a study of siplizumab effects on memory and regulatory T cells. No antigen has been identified for these receptors. Produced via immunoSEQ multiplex PCR; TCRdb's table is partial and in-frame only. The sample has around 20,000 clones, 40% to 60% seen once. The mixed lymphocyte reaction cells were cocultured at 37°C for six to seven days. Sample: CFSE-low (dividing) CD4+ T cells sorted from an allogeneic mixed lymphocyte reaction. All receptors derive from a human donor in good health; the cells came from an allogeneic mixed lymphocyte reaction.

There are a few counts of this clone. The V and J genes are TRBV7-9 and TRBJ2-7; D call uncertain. Germline CDR1 and CDR2: SEHNR and FQNEAQ (reference sequence). The germline V and J ends were trimmed by 5 bases and 0 bases, with 5 bases remaining between them. The CDR3 totals 12 residues. CDR3 sequence (DNA): TGTGCCAGCAGCCAAAGCTCCTACGAGCAGTACTTC. It yields the protein CASSQSSYEQYF.

This clone is labeled as medium-sized. V and J are TRBV28 and TRBJ2-5; the D gene is possibly TRBD1 (5 bases). The CDR3 covers 13 residues. Germline V lookup: CDR1 MDHEN, CDR2 SYDVKM. The V gene lost 11 bases and the J gene lost 12 bases, with 25 bases spanning the gap. The CDR3, as DNA: TGTGCCGCCTCGACAGCCTACTTTCCCCTGGAGTACTTC. Protein product: CAASTAYFPLEYF.

In this sample, this clone is medium-sized. The chain employs TRBV10-1 and TRBJ2-7, with D perhaps matching TRBD2 (6 bases). V shed 4 bases and J shed 3 bases, with 16 bases lying between them. Germline V gene lookup returns CDR1 WNHNN and CDR2 SYGVQD (reference sequence). CDR3 length: 15 residues. The CDR3 DNA sequence: TGCGCCAGCAGTGGCGGGACGGTTTTAGGCTACGAGCAGTACTTC. Residues: CASSGGTVLGYEQYF.

This clone was detected a few times. The J gene is TRBJ1-5, the V gene TRBV7-6; D is undetermined. CDR3 length: 13 residues. From germline, CDR1 is SGHVS and CDR2 FNYEAQ. V was clipped by 0 bases and J by 5 bases, with 5 bases between them. Here the CDR3 DNA reads TGTGCCAGCAGCTTAGCAGAGGATCAGCCCCAGCATTTT. Amino acids: CASSLAEDQPQHF.

V is TRBV18 and J is TRBJ2-4, with 10 positions matching TRBD2. From germline, CDR1 is KGHSH and CDR2 LQKENI. This CDR3 has 16 residues. With 1 base clipped from V and 7 bases from J, the junction kept 7 bases outside the gene matches. CDR3 sequence reads: CASSPLAGGQGNIQYF. The CDR3 bases are TGTGCCAGCTCACCACTAGCGGGGGGCCAAGGGAACATTCAGTACTTC.

This chain uses TRBV6-1 with TRBJ2-7; no definite D call. Germline V CDR1 and CDR2: MNHNS, SASEGT. Trimming cost V 4 bases and J 6 bases, with 19 bases left between them. The length of the CDR3 is 15 residues. The CDR3 DNA reads as TGTGCCAGCAGTGTTTTGCTGCAGGTAAATTCCGAGCAGTACTTC. Protein: CASSVLLQVNSEQYF.

V usage is TRBV7-3 and J usage is TRBJ2-3; 10 bases agree with TRBD2. Germline lookup yields CDR1 SGHTA and CDR2 FQGTGA. With 3 bases clipped from V and 5 bases from J, the junction kept 8 bases outside the gene matches. This CDR3 comprises 16 residues. CDR3 in DNA: TGTGCCAGCAGCTTTAATAGCGGGGGGTACGGAGATACGCAGTATTTT. Translated, it gives CASSFNSGGYGDTQYF.

There are many counts of this clone. This CDR3 is CASGRGWETQYF. CDR3 in DNA: TGTGCCAGTGGAAGGGGATGGGAGACCCAGTACTTC. This rearrangement joins TRBV28 to TRBJ2-5; TRBD1 might be the D (5 bases). This CDR3 is built from 12 residues. The V and J ends lost 9 bases and 5 bases respectively, with 13 bases between them. Germline V gene sequence: CDR1 MDHEN, CDR2 SYDVKM.

The V call is TRBV6-5, the J call TRBJ2-7; the match to TRBD2 covers 10 bases. Germline loops: CDR1 MNHEY, CDR2 SVGAGI. This CDR3 has 14 amino acids. V lost 2 bases to trimming and J lost 4 bases; unmatched junction nucleotides: 2. The CDR3 DNA sequence: TGTGCCAGCAGTTACGTAGCGGGGGGATACGAGCAGTACTTC. Translated, it gives CASSYVAGGYEQYF.

This rearrangement joins TRBV7-5 to TRBJ2-4; the table's D call TRBD2 went unverified against the DNA. TRBV7-5 has pseudogene status. There are 20 residues in the CDR3. The CDR3 coding sequence is TGTGTCAGAAGCTCGCGGGGGGCGGGGGGCCCCACACAACTCAAAAACATTCAGTACTTC. Its protein is CVRSSRGAGGPTQLKNIQYF.

This clone is labeled as medium-sized (0.01 to 0.1%). The rearrangement links TRBV25-1 to TRBJ1-1; TRBD1 aligns across 7 bases. V gave up 5 bases and J gave up 8 bases; unmatched junction bases: 11. Germline V gene lookup returns CDR1 MGHDK and CDR2 SYGVNS. CDR3 length equals 14 residues. The CDR3 protein is CASSPRRGGQEAFF. CDR3 nucleotide sequence: TGTGCCAGCAGTCCGCGAAGAGGGGGACAGGAAGCTTTCTTT.

This clone was picked up a small number of times. The V gene is TRBV4-3, the J gene TRBJ1-1, with a weak D call TRBD1 (5 bases). The germline gives CDR1 LGHNA, CDR2 YSLEER. Trimming removed 3 bases at V and 1 base at J, with 9 bases between. This CDR3 is 14 amino acids long. The CDR3 nucleotides read TGCGCCAGCAGCCAGGGACGGGGGAACACTGAAGCTTTCTTT. Amino acid sequence: CASSQGRGNTEAFF.

CDR3 coding DNA: TGTGCCAGCAGTTTATCCCCGGCCCAAGATGGCTACACCTTC. Its translation is CASSLSPAQDGYTF. The J gene is TRBJ1-2, the V gene TRBV28; D not resolved. CDR3 length: 14 residues. CDR1 and CDR2 (germline): MDHEN, SYDVKM. V was cut by 1 base and J by 6 bases, with 12 bases left in between.

The V gene is TRBV7-2, the J gene TRBJ2-3; 9 nucleotides align to TRBD2. The CDR3 runs to 16 residues. V shed 1 base, J shed 6 bases, and the junction held 8 bases outside the gene matches. CDR1 SGHTA and CDR2 FQGNSA come from the germline V gene. CDR3 residues: CASSLGGGGAGDTQYF. The CDR3 nucleotides are TGTGCCAGCAGCTTAGGTGGCGGGGGGGCCGGTGATACGCAGTATTTT.

A few counts support this clone. The gene calls are TRBV4-3 and TRBJ1-1; D not certain. Trimming removed 4 bases from V and 0 bases from J, with 6 bases in between. CDR3 length: 13 residues. The V gene's germline CDR1 is LGHNA and CDR2 YSLEER. DNA of the CDR3: TGCGCCAGCAGCCGCCTCATGAACACTGAAGCTTTCTTT. Amino acid sequence: CASSRLMNTEAFF.

V is TRBV19 and J is TRBJ2-4; tentatively, D is TRBD1 or TRBD2 (5 bases each). This CDR3 comprises 17 residues. Germline-derived CDR1 and CDR2 are LNHDA and SQIVND (reference sequence). V dropped 4 bases and J dropped 1 base, with 17 bases sitting between them. CDR3 residues: CASSNGTVERAKNIQYF. CDR3 in DNA: TGTGCCAGTAGTAACGGGACGGTAGAAAGGGCCAAAAACATTCAGTACTTC.

This rearrangement joins TRBV2 to TRBJ2-3; a possible D gene is TRBD1 (6 bases). The CDR3 is 14 amino acids. CDR1 and CDR2 (germline): SNHLY, FYNNEI. V was trimmed by 8 bases and J by 4 bases, leaving 16 bases between them. The DNA of the CDR3 is TGTGCCAGCGGGGACACTAGTGGCGCAGATACGCAGTATTTT. Protein: CASGDTSGADTQYF.